This T cell receptor (beta chain) was sequenced during a study of T-cell memory formation after mild COVID-19. One entry per CDR3 protein, called by TCRdb with MiXCR from the 5' RACE reads. Seen here are approximately 260,000 distinct CDR3 sequences, under 20% observed once, and the top ten hold 20% to 25%. The V end was cut by 5 bases, the J end by 11 bases, with 24 bases between. CDR3 length: 15 residues. Germline V gene lookup returns CDR1 KGHSH and CDR2 LQKENI. As regards this clonotype: Its cognate antigen is unknown.

Study observations and caveats: Some clones that responded were present in memory (sampled pre-infection), which suggests cross-reactive memory joined. Among CD4+ contracting clones, most were CM and EM, and CD8+ ones EMRA.

The sequence derives from a man between 18 and 35 years old who had mild COVID-19 (a few samples of this study predate the infection). Cell type and time point are not known. The V and J genes are TRBV18 and TRBJ1-1; D remains ambiguous. The sample was PBMCs or a T cell subset sorted from them (not recorded which). The CDR3, as DNA: TGTGCCAGCTCAGCAGCCTCGGACCCTTCGGTGCGGGCTTTCTTT. Its translation is CASSAASDPSVRAFF.